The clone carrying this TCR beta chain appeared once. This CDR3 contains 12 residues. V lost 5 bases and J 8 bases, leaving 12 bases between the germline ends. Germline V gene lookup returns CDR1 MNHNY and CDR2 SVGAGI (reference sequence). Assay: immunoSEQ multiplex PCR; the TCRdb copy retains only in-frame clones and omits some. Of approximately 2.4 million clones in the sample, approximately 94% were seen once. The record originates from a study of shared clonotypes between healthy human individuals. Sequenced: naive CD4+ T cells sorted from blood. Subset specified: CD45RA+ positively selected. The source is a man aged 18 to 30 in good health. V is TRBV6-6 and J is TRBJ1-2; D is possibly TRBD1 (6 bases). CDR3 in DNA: TGTGCCAGCAGTACTTCCGGGACAGGCTACACCTTC. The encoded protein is CASSTSGTGYTF.